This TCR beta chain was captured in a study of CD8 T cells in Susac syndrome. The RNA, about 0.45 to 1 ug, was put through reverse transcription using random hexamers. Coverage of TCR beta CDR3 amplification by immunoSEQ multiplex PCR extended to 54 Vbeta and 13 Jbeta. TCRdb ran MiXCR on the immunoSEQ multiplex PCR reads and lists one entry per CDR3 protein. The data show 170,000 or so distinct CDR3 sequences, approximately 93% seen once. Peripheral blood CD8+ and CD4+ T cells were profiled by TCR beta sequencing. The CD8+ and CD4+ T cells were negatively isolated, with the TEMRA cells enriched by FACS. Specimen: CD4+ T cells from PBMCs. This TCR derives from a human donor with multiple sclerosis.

CDR3 sequence reads: CASSLWRDQPQHF. CDR3 DNA sequence: TGTGCCAGCAGCTTATGGAGGGATCAGCCCCAGCATTTT. The chain combines TRBV7-2 with TRBJ1-5; D unresolved. There are 13 residues in the CDR3. Trimming cost V 2 bases and J 5 bases, with 7 bases left between them. CDR1 and CDR2 from the germline V gene are SGHTA and FQGNSA.